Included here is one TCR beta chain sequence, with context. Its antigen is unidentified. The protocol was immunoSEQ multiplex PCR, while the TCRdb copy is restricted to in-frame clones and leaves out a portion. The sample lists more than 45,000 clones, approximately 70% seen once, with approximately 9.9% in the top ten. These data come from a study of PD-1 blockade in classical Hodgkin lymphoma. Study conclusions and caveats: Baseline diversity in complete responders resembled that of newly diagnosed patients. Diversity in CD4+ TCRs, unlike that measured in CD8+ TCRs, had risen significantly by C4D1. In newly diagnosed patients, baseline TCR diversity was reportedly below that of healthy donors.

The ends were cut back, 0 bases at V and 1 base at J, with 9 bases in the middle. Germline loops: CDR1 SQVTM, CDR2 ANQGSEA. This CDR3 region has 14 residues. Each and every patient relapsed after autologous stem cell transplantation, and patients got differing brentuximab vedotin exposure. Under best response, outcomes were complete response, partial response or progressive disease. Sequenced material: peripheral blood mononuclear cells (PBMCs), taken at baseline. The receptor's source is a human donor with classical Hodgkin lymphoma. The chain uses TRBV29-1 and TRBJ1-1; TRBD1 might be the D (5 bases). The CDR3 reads CSVEEGHTNTEAFF. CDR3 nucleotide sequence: TGCAGCGTTGAAGAGGGGCACACGAACACTGAAGCTTTCTTT.